The T cell receptor beta chain described here comes from a study of control samples from healthy donors and cancer patients. The table came from immunoSEQ multiplex PCR; TCRdb's copy has only in-frame clones and leaves some out. Of about 140,000 clones listed, 94% are singletons. The CDR3 is made up of 15 amino acids. The ends lost 5 bases at V and 1 base at J; junction bases unmatched: 6. The germline V gene encodes CDR1 MNHEY and CDR2 SMNVEV (reference sequence). The chain is built from TRBV27 and TRBJ2-7, with TRBD1 matching over 9 bases. The source material was blood. This TCR was sampled from a middle-aged man in good health. The CDR3 loop reads CASSPEGTGSYEQYF. CDR3 nucleotides: TGTGCCAGCAGTCCCGAAGGGACAGGGTCCTACGAGCAGTACTTC.